The T cell receptor (beta chain) described here comes from a study of cytomegalovirus exposure and HLA in healthy donors. The study, taken as a whole, reports: TCR beta chain V- and J-gene trimming was linked, in a later analysis, to a missense variant in DCLRE1C.

The PCR ran on 60 Vbeta and 13 Jbeta primers. TCRdb's copy holds only in-frame clones and misses some; the assay was immunoSEQ multiplex PCR. The sample yields about 140,000 clones, around 77% seen once. This CDR3 region has 15 residues. J lost 6 bases, V lost 2 bases, and 4 bases had no gene match. From germline, CDR1 is LNHDA and CDR2 SQIVND (reference sequence). In the case of this clone: Its antigen remains unidentified.

The sample comprised PBMCs. The sequence was obtained from a woman in her fifties or sixties in good health and CMV-seronegative. The chain has TRBV19 and TRBJ1-6; 7 nucleotides line up with TRBD1. This chain's CDR3 is CASSILGDSNSPLHF. CDR3 sequence (DNA): TGTGCCAGTAGTATATTAGGGGACAGTAATTCACCCCTCCACTTT.